This T cell receptor beta chain was profiled in a study of beta chain features in type 1 diabetes (dated by TCRdb to 2017 to 2018). Study-level background: Mean age, gender distribution, total cell number and subset yield were not different between patients and healthy donors. A total of roughly 99,000,000 sorted cells were examined across all samples, and the number of cells per subset was strongly correlated with RNA yield. Regulatory and stem cell-like memory subsets were isolated from only 8 patients and roughly eight healthy donors, whereas naive and central memory subsets came from all 30 or so donors. The study compared the TCRB repertoires of sorted circulating CD4+ T cell subsets in recently diagnosed type 1 diabetes patients with those in matched healthy donors. Study-wide conclusions, independent of this receptor: PCR may preferentially amplify shorter templates, but because patient and control samples were amplified and corrected together, any resulting skew would affect both groups equally. Only small numbers of individuals were included in the HLA sub-analyses, which left unresolved whether HLA type had any influence on TCRB rearrangement. Type 1 diabetes patients showed a moderate but significant shortening of TCRB CDR3 length in all four CD4+ subsets. Fewer insertions and more nucleotide deletions at VDJ recombination sites were observed in patients with type 1 diabetes, implying thymic rearrangement abnormalities. Sequencing cDNA rather than genomic DNA could over-represent highly expressing activated cells, although activation and CD3 levels did not differ between groups. The naive, central memory and regulatory TCRB repertoires appeared to resemble one another more closely among patients than among healthy donors.

The CDR3 starts with the cysteine, ends with the phenylalanine, and has 15 residues. The sequence is cut down to CDR3 DNA, 45 bases in frame from base 1. In the germline V gene, CDR1 corresponds to SGHAT and CDR2 to FQNNGV. Trimming accounts for 6 bases at V and 1 base at J, while the number of junction bases matched to no gene is 8. Remarks on this clone: What this receptor recognizes is not known. Base qualities are missing; no much larger clone stands one base away.

The entire isolated RNA was reverse transcribed using the High Capacity cDNA Reverse Transcription Kit, and thus expressed TCRB transcripts were sequenced. Deep immunoSEQ sequencing was applied to naive, central memory and regulatory T cell samples, giving an average of roughly 3.5 million total reads per sample. After sorted cells were lysed in RLT buffer, RNA was extracted with DNase-treated RNeasy Micro or Mini kits, with the choice depending on cell number. Each cell subset was processed on its own to prevent cross-contamination, while patient and healthy donor samples were processed together. TCRB sequences were amplified from cDNA with the immunoSEQ multiplex PCR, producing 87-bp fragments spanning the CDR3 region. The amplicons were sequenced using the Illumina HiSeq platform. Regarding the original processing steps: PCR bias was computationally corrected using synthetic template baselines, reads within Hamming distance 2 were collapsed, and singletons that could not be merged were discarded. By aligning reads against IMGT, V, D and J genes, CDR3 length, and insertions or deletions at six rearrangement sites were assigned. Within each subset, clonotype counts were normalized to sorted cell number, after which true diversity and Gini coefficients were computed with the tcR R package. The overlap coefficient, calculated on TCRB nucleotide sequences, was used to quantify repertoire sharing. TCRdb limited this immuneACCESS table to in-frame rearrangements with V and J called. A share of clones is missing; checked studies link under half to unresolved V genes, and the rest is unexplained. V and J calls and clone size are copied from that table; D and trimming were computed from the DNA. The sample table shows about 140,000 clones, and 9% to 10% are seen once. The ten top clones hold approximately 0.69% of the sample.

From each donor, a single peripheral blood sample of about 116 mL on average was drawn into heparinised tubes. Naive, central memory, regulatory and stem cell-like memory CD4+ T cells were sorted on a BD FACSAria II using a panel including CD45RO, CCR7, CD25, CD127, CD95 and CD27. All sorted populations exceeded 95% purity. PBMCs were isolated immediately by Lymphoprep density gradient centrifugation and stained directly without culture. So that batch effects would be minimized, each experiment stained and sorted samples in pairs, pairing one healthy donor with one patient. This sequence uses TRBV11-2 and TRBJ2-7; 8 nucleotides in the junction match TRBD1. The specimen was central memory CD4+ T cells from blood. The TCR sequence derives from a middle-aged woman in good health. The DNA sequence follows: TGTGCCAGCAGTCCGGACAGGGCTAGATCCTACGAGCAGTACTTC. Its translation reads: CASSPDRARSYEQYF.